Listed here are 5 T cell receptor beta chains from one sample, sequenced in a study of early T cells in non-severe SARS-CoV-2 infection. Using its own MiXCR run on the 5' RACE reads, TCRdb lists one record per CDR3 protein. The sample holds some 98,000 distinct CDR3 sequences, 16% seen once. The sequenced material came from whole blood. The receptors stem from an adult who was a healthcare worker with PCR-confirmed SARS-CoV-2 infection or an uninfected control (not recorded which).

The rearrangement joins TRBV12-3 or TRBV12-4 to TRBJ2-7, with unresolved D. The ends were cut back, 5 bases at V and 0 bases at J, with 20 bases in the middle. The CDR3 runs 17 residues. The CDR3 sequence: CASSPADVRKISYEQYF. The CDR3 DNA reads TGTGCCAGCAGTCCCGCGGACGTCCGAAAAATCTCCTACGAGCAGTACTTC.

This clonotype was picked up a small number of times. The chain links TRBV9 to TRBJ2-1; perhaps TRBD2 as D (6 bases). CDR3 length equals 15 residues. Germline lookup yields CDR1 SGDLS and CDR2 YYNGEE. Deletions cut 0 bases from V and 4 bases from J, with 11 bases between. As DNA, the CDR3 is TGTGCCAGCAGCGTAGTAGGGACTGGGTACAATGAGCAGTTCTTC. As protein: CASSVVGTGYNEQFF.

This clonotype was seen a handful of times. The V gene is TRBV7-9, the J gene TRBJ2-2; unclear D gene. The V gene lost 7 bases and the J gene lost 5 bases, with 8 bases spanning the gap. Germline V gives CDR1 SEHNR, CDR2 FQNEAQ (reference sequence). The CDR3 is made up of 12 amino acids. CDR3 nucleotides: TGTGCCAGCACCCGGTCTACCGGGGAGCTGTTTTTT. Protein product: CASTRSTGELFF.

In its sample, this clonotype was seen many times. The chain combines TRBV28 with TRBJ1-5; D remains ambiguous. CDR1 and CDR2 (germline): MDHEN, SYDVKM. The V end lost 11 bases, the J end lost 5 bases, and 16 bases lay between the germline ends. The CDR3 extends over 13 amino acids. The CDR3 sequence is CASTPRWDQPQHF. The CDR3 region has the DNA TGTGCCTCCACCCCCAGATGGGATCAGCCCCAGCATTTT.

This clonotype showed up just a few times. The genes are TRBV25-1 and TRBJ1-2, with 9 nucleotides matching TRBD1. The CDR3 covers 12 residues. V shed 7 bases, J shed 6 bases, and the junction held 3 bases outside the gene matches. Germline V CDR1 and CDR2: MGHDK, SYGVNS. This CDR3 is CASKGQGDGYTF. The DNA for the CDR3 is TGTGCCAGCAAGGGACAGGGTGATGGCTACACCTTC.